This TCR beta chain was sequenced in a study of Ad26.COV2.S vaccination and SARS-CoV-2 variants. As for the study in general: The study gave Ad26.COV2.S intramuscularly, once or twice 56 days apart.

This table comes from immunoSEQ multiplex PCR, and its TCRdb copy is limited to in-frame clones, with some not included. The sample contains about half a million clones, roughly nine tenths of which appear only once. Study-level points and caveats: Similar non-spike TCR breadth was seen in vaccine and placebo recipients.

Trimming took off 3 bases at V and 4 bases at J, with 13 bases between the two ends. Germline V CDR1 and CDR2: SGDLS, YYNGEE. The CDR3 runs 14 residues. Worth noting for this clone: Its antigen is still unknown.

Indicated treatment: over 15 received Ad26.COV2.S at low or high dose, single or two shots; about 5 received placebo; per-sample allocation not given. Collection of samples fell on day 63 after the first vaccine or placebo injection. A Boston adult aged 18-55 years was the donor. What was given as vaccine was an Ad26 vector encoding Wuhan-strain SARS-CoV-2 spike. The TCR was taken from a person between 18 and 59 years old who received the Ad26.COV2.S COVID-19 vaccine or a placebo. The specimen comprised peripheral blood, sampled in a trial of Ad26.COV2.S vaccine versus placebo. The V gene is TRBV9, the J gene TRBJ1-2; possible D gene TRBD1, 5 bases. The chain's CDR3 is CASSAEGSSYGYTF. The CDR3 DNA reads TGTGCCAGCAGCGCCGAGGGGAGCTCCTATGGCTACACCTTC.